A selection of T cell receptor beta chains follows, all from one sample in a study of T cell responses to AZD1222 COVID-19 vaccine. Generated by immunoSEQ multiplex PCR, the TCRdb table keeps only in-frame clones and is missing some. The sample has about 110,000 clones, about 90% seen once. The specimen was peripheral blood, collected on day 0 of AZD1222 vaccination. The source of these receptors is an adult in good health. The CDR3 runs from the conserved cysteine through the conserved F or W. A D gene is named only where the DNA matches it firmly. A clone size is listed for some rows: how often the clone was seen (once, few, many), or a class if it is expanded.

clone size,J gene,V gene,D gene,CDR3 protein,CDR3 DNA
once,TRBJ2-1,TRBV4-3,TRBD1,CASSQDRGTGGNNEQFF,TGCGCCAGCAGCCAAGATCGCGGGACAGGGGGTAACAATGAGCAGTTCTTC
once,TRBJ2-2,TRBV11-1,TRBD1,CASSRTGRNTGELFF,TGTGCCAGCAGTAGGACAGGGAGAAACACCGGGGAGCTGTTTTTT
.,TRBJ1-1,TRBV27,.,CASSWRGRNTEAFF,TGTGCCAGCAGTTGGCGGGGGCGGAACACTGAAGCTTTCTTT
.,TRBJ1-1,TRBV18,.,CASSVSKNTEAFF,TGTGCCAGCTCGGTCTCGAAGAACACTGAAGCTTTCTTT
.,TRBJ1-4,TRBV3-1/TRBV3-2,.,CASSPQGVNEKLFF,TGTGCCAGCAGCCCACAGGGCGTTAATGAAAAACTGTTTTTT
.,TRBJ1-2,TRBV6-2/TRBV6-3,TRBD1,CASTPDRDGYTF,TGTGCCAGCACCCCGGACAGGGATGGCTACACCTTC
.,TRBJ2-2,TRBV3-1/TRBV3-2,.,CASSFTGTTNTGELFF,TGTGCCAGCAGCTTCACCGGGACAACGAACACCGGGGAGCTGTTTTTT
.,TRBJ2-1,TRBV18,TRBD2,CASSPLAGRGGGNEQFF,TGTGCCAGCTCACCGCTAGCGGGACGAGGGGGGGGCAATGAGCAGTTCTTC
.,TRBJ2-5,TRBV6-2/TRBV6-3,.,CASSYPQETQYF,TGTGCCAGCAGTTACCCCCAAGAGACCCAGTACTTC
once,TRBJ1-6,TRBV27,.,CASGRGLENSPLHF,TGTGCCAGTGGGAGGGGCCTTGAGAATTCACCCCTCCACTTT
once,TRBJ1-1,TRBV7-2,.,CASSFGPRTEAFF,TGTGCCAGCAGCTTCGGACCCCGCACTGAAGCTTTCTTT
.,TRBJ1-6,TRBV7-6,.,CASSPRHVNNSPLHF,TGTGCCAGCAGCCCAAGACACGTCAATAATTCACCCCTCCACTTT
.,TRBJ1-2,TRBV28,.,CASSFRQGVYYGYTF,TGTGCCAGCAGTTTCCGGCAGGGAGTGTACTATGGCTACACCTTC
.,TRBJ1-5,TRBV20-1,.,CSASLVEGRNQPQHF,TGCAGTGCTAGTCTAGTTGAAGGTCGCAATCAGCCCCAGCATTTT
.,TRBJ1-5,TRBV30,.,CAWKQGFNQPQHF,TGTGCCTGGAAGCAGGGATTCAATCAGCCCCAGCATTTT
.,TRBJ2-2,TRBV6-2/TRBV6-3,.,CASSYSLAFTGELFF,TGTGCCAGCAGTTACTCCCTAGCCTTTACCGGGGAGCTGTTTTTT
.,TRBJ2-3,TRBV29-1,.,CSVEIGGGDTQYF,TGCAGCGTAGAAATAGGGGGAGGGGATACGCAGTATTTT
.,TRBJ2-2,TRBV6-5,TRBD1,CASSWFRDSDTGELFF,TGTGCCAGCAGTTGGTTCCGGGACAGCGACACCGGGGAGCTGTTTTTT
.,TRBJ1-3,TRBV6-5,.,CASSPPGTLGNTIYF,TGTGCCAGCAGTCCCCCCGGGACACTTGGAAACACCATATATTTT
.,TRBJ1-1,TRBV5-1,.,CASSFDTGGVNTEAFF,TGCGCCAGCAGCTTTGATACGGGGGGAGTGAACACTGAAGCTTTCTTT
.,TRBJ1-2,TRBV5-4,TRBD1,CASSSAGTGGLSGYTF,TGTGCCAGCAGCTCTGCCGGGACAGGGGGCCTGTCTGGCTACACCTTC
.,TRBJ1-2,TRBV7-8,.,CASSTSRGGYTF,TGTGCCAGCAGCACTTCCAGGGGCGGCTACACCTTC
.,TRBJ2-7,TRBV29-1,.,CSVEDNPGTYEQYF,TGCAGCGTTGAAGATAATCCAGGGACCTACGAGCAGTACTTC
.,TRBJ1-1,TRBV18,.,CASSPGQQNTEAFF,TGTGCCAGCTCACCTGGCCAACAGAACACTGAAGCTTTCTTT
.,TRBJ1-5,TRBV19,.,CASSLGGGNNQPQHF,TGTGCCAGTAGTTTGGGAGGGGGAAATAATCAGCCCCAGCATTTT
.,TRBJ1-5,TRBV7-2,TRBD1,CASSSRGQGHEYSNQPQHF,TGTGCCAGCAGCTCCAGGGGGCAGGGTCACGAATATAGCAATCAGCCCCAGCATTTT
.,TRBJ1-4,TRBV5-1,.,CASSLQGTPTNEKLFF,TGCGCCAGCAGCCTGCAGGGGACCCCAACTAATGAAAAACTGTTTTTT
.,TRBJ1-4,TRBV19,TRBD1,CASTPTGVETNEKLFF,TGTGCCAGTACCCCCACAGGGGTAGAAACTAATGAAAAACTGTTTTTT
.,TRBJ2-5,TRBV6-2/TRBV6-3,TRBD2,CASSLRLAGGTETQYF,TGTGCCAGCAGTCTTCGACTAGCGGGGGGTACTGAGACCCAGTACTTC
.,TRBJ2-7,TRBV7-6,.,CASSLVSGGEPYEQYF,TGTGCCAGCAGCTTAGTTTCCGGGGGAGAACCCTACGAGCAGTACTTC
.,TRBJ1-5,TRBV9,TRBD1,CASGSGGVQPQHF,TGTGCCAGCGGTTCAGGGGGCGTCCAGCCCCAGCATTTT
.,TRBJ2-3,TRBV5-8,TRBD2,CASSQGLAGVRTSTDTQYF,TGTGCCAGCAGCCAGGGACTAGCGGGGGTCCGCACTAGCACAGATACGCAGTATTTT
.,TRBJ1-4,TRBV18,.,CASSQGEKLFF,TGTGCCAGCTCACAAGGAGAAAAACTGTTTTTT
.,TRBJ1-1,TRBV5-6,.,CASSPQGLNTEAFF,TGTGCCAGCAGCCCTCAGGGCCTGAACACTGAAGCTTTCTTT
.,TRBJ1-4,TRBV30,.,CAWTGTSSEKLFF,TGTGCCTGGACCGGGACATCGAGTGAAAAACTGTTTTTT
.,TRBJ1-1,TRBV7-7,.,CASSARQVICMNTEAFF,TGTGCTAGCAGCGCGAGACAGGTGATCTGCATGAACACTGAAGCTTTCTTT
.,TRBJ2-3,TRBV4-1,TRBD2,CASSQAASLADTQYF,TGCGCCAGCAGCCAAGCGGCCTCACTAGCGGATACGCAGTATTTT
few,TRBJ1-4,TRBV30,.,CAWSVNLSANEKLFF,TGTGCCTGGAGTGTAAACCTTAGCGCTAATGAAAAACTGTTTTTT
.,TRBJ2-2,TRBV7-8,TRBD2,CASSLVLAGKTGELFF,TGTGCCAGCAGCTTAGTCCTAGCGGGGAAAACCGGGGAGCTGTTTTTT
.,TRBJ1-5,TRBV4-3,.,CASSPFLGQSNQPQHF,TGCGCCAGCAGCCCGTTTCTCGGACAGAGCAATCAGCCCCAGCATTTT
.,TRBJ1-3,TRBV7-9,.,CASSLARSSGNTIYF,TGTGCCAGCAGCTTAGCTCGGTCCTCTGGAAACACCATATATTTT
.,TRBJ1-1,TRBV29-1,.,CSVSAANTEAFF,TGCAGCGTTTCGGCAGCGAACACTGAAGCTTTCTTT
.,TRBJ1-1,TRBV7-2,.,CASSLFAGAMTEAFF,TGTGCCAGCAGCTTATTTGCAGGGGCAATGACTGAAGCTTTCTTT
.,TRBJ2-3,TRBV7-3,TRBD2,CASSLGLAGLGNTQYF,TGTGCCAGCAGCTTAGGACTAGCGGGGTTAGGTAATACGCAGTATTTT